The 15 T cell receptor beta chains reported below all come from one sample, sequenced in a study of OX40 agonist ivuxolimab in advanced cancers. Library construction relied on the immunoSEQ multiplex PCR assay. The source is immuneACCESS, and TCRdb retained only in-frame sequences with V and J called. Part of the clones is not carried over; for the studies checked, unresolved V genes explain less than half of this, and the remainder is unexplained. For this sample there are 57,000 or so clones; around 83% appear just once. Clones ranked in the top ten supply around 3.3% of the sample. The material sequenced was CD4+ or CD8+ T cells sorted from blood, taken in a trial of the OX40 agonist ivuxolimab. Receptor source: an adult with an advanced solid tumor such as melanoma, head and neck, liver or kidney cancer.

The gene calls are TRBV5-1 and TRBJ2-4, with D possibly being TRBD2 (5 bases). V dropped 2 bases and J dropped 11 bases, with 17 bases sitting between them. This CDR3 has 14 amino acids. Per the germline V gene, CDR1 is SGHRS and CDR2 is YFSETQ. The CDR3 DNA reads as TGCGCCAGCAGCTTTCGTGGGCGAGAGGGATTTCAGTACTTC. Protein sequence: CASSFRGREGFQYF.

The CDR3 loop reads CASSPGQGYLYGYTF. Here the CDR3 DNA reads TGTGCCAGCAGCCCCGGACAGGGCTACCTCTATGGCTACACCTTC. The chain links TRBV11-3 to TRBJ1-2; TRBD1 matches 8 bases. The V gene end was trimmed by 5 bases and the J gene end by 4 bases; junction bases not matched to a gene: 9. The germline CDR1 and CDR2 sequences are SGHNT and YENEEA. This CDR3 spans 15 amino acids.

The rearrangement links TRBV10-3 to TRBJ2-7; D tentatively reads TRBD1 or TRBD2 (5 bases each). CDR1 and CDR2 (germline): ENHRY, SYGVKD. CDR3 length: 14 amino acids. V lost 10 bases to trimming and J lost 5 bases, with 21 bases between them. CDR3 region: CATQGTDGQDEQYF. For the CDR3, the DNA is TGTGCCACGCAAGGGACGGACGGCCAAGACGAGCAGTACTTC.

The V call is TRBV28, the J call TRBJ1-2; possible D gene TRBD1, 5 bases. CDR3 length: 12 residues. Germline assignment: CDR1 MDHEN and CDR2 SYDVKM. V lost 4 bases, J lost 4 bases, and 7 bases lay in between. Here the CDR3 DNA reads TGTGCCAGCAGTTCTGACAGCTATGGCTACACCTTC. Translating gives CASSSDSYGYTF.

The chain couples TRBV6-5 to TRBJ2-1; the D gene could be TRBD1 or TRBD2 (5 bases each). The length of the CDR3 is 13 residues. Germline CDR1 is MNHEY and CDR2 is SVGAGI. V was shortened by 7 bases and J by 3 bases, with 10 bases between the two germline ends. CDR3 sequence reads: CASNLRGYNEQFF. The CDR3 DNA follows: TGTGCCAGCAATCTGAGGGGCTACAATGAGCAGTTCTTC.

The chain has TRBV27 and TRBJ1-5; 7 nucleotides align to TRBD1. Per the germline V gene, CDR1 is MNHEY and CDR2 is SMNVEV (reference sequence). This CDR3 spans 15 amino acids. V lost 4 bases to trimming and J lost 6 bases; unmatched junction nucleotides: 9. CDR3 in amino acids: CASSSRGLGFQPQHF. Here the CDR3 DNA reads TGTGCCAGCAGTTCCAGGGGGTTAGGTTTTCAGCCCCAGCATTTT.

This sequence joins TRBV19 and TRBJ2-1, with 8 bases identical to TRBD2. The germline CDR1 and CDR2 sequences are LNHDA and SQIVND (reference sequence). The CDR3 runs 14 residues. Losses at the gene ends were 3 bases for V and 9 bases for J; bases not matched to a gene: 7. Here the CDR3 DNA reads TGTGCCAGTAGTATCCTGACTAGCGCCGGTGAGCAGTTCTTC. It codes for CASSILTSAGEQFF.

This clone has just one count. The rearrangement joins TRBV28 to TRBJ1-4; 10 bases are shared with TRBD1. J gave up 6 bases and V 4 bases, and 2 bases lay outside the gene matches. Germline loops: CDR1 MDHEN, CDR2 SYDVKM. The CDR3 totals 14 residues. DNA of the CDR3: TGTGCCAGCAGTTCGGGACAGGGGTATGAAAAACTGTTTTTT. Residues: CASSSGQGYEKLFF.

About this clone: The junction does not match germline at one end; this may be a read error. CDR3: CASSWPGVQETQYF. CDR3 nucleotides: TGTGCTAGCAGCTGGCCGGGGGTACAAGAGACCCAGTACTTC. The chain uses TRBV7-7 and TRBJ2-5; weak D call: TRBD2 (6 bases). The CDR3 contains 14 residues. Germline loops: CDR1 SSHAT, CDR2 FNYEAQ (reference sequence).

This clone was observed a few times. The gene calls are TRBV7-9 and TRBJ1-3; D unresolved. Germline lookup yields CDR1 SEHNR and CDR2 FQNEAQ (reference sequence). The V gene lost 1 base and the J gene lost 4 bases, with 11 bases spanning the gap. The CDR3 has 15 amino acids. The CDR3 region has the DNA TGTGCCAGCAGCTTAGGCCCTAGATCGGGAAACACCATATATTTT. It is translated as CASSLGPRSGNTIYF. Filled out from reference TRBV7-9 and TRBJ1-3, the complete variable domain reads DTGVSQNPRHKITKRGQNVTFRCDPISEHNRLYWYRQTLGQGPEFLTYFQNEAQLEKSRLLSDRFSAERPKGSFSTLEIQRTEQGDSAMYLCASSLGPRSGNTIYFGEGSWLTVV.

The CDR3 region is CASRRGGSYNEQFF. The CDR3 DNA sequence: TGTGCCAGCCGCAGAGGAGGGTCCTACAATGAGCAGTTCTTC. The gene calls are TRBV27 and TRBJ2-1; TRBD2 is a possible D gene (6 bases). The V gene lost 8 bases and the J gene lost 1 base, with 12 bases spanning the gap. Germline CDR1 and CDR2: MNHEY and SMNVEV (reference sequence). The CDR3 sequence is 14 residues long.

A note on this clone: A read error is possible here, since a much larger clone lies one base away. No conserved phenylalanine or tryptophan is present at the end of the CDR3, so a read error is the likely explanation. Here the CDR3 reads CARGGGRAYGGYTL. The CDR3 DNA is TGTGCCAGAGGGGGCGGTCGGGCTTATGGGGGCTACACCCTC. This sequence joins TRBV19 and TRBJ1-2; 7 bases agree with TRBD1. The CDR3 extends over 14 amino acids. J was trimmed by 8 bases and V by 9 bases; bases with no gene match: 15. Germline V lookup: CDR1 LNHDA, CDR2 SQIVND (reference sequence).

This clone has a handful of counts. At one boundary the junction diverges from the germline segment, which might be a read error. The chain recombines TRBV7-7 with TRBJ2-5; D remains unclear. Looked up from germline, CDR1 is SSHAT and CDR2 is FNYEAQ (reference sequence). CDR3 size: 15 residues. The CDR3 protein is CASSLEFGGQETQYF. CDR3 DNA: TGTGCTAGCAGCTTAGAATTCGGCGGCCAAGAGACCCAGTACTTC.

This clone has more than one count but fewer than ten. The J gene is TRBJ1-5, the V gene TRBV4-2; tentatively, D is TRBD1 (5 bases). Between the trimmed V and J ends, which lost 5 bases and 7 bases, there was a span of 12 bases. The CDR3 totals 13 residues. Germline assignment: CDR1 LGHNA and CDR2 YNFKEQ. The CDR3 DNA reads TGTGCCAGCAGCTTTGAGAGGGGCCAGCCCCAGCATTTT. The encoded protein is CASSFERGQPQHF.

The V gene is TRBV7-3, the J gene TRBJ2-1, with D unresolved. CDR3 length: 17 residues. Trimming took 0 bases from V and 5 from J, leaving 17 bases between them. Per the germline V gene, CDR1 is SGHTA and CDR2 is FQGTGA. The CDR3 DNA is TGTGCCAGCAGCTTAACGGCGGCAGACTCCTGGAACAATGAGCAGTTCTTC. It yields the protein CASSLTAADSWNNEQFF.